This TCR beta chain derives from a study of cytomegalovirus exposure and HLA in healthy donors. PCR involved 60 Vbeta and 13 Jbeta primers. Repertoires were generated with immunoSEQ multiplex PCR, while TCRdb's copy carries only in-frame clones and drops some. The data contain some 110,000 clones, 55% to 75% of them seen just once; the ten biggest clones take up just over 8.5%. Trimming left V 4 bases short and J 2 bases short, with 9 bases between. This CDR3 has 13 residues. Looked up from germline, CDR1 is SQVTM and CDR2 is ANQGSEA. V is TRBV29-1 and J is TRBJ2-1; D gene uncertain. The sample comprised PBMCs. This TCR was sampled from a young man in good health and CMV-seropositive. The DNA for the CDR3 is TGCAGCGTTGGAACTTTCACCTACAATGAGCAGTTCTTC. Residues: CSVGTFTYNEQFF.